These 24 T cell receptor beta chains originate from one sample sequenced in a study of blood T cell repertoires in COVID-19 (dated by TCRdb to the early 2020s). Libraries were prepared through the immunoSEQ multiplex PCR assay. Drawn from immuneACCESS, this table holds only the in-frame rearrangements with V and J called that TCRdb kept. Clones are partly lost; checked studies trace under half to an unresolved V gene and leave the rest unexplained. In all, the sample holds 150,000 to 200,000 clones, and about 86% of those were seen once. Around 9% of the sample is in the top ten clones. The material sequenced was peripheral blood. The receptors derive from a man between 50 and 59 years old with active or convalescent COVID-19.

This sequence joins TRBV19 and TRBJ1-1; D not resolved. The length of the CDR3 is 13 residues. CDR1 and CDR2 from the germline V gene are LNHDA and SQIVND (reference sequence). V dropped 4 bases and J dropped 4 bases, with 10 bases sitting between them. The CDR3 protein is CASSTRGGTEAFF. The CDR3 DNA is TGTGCCAGTAGTACCCGCGGCGGCACTGAAGCTTTCTTT.

The table lists this clone with a count of one. V usage is TRBV7-6 and J usage is TRBJ2-5; 7 bases map to TRBD1. The germline CDR1 and CDR2 sequences are SGHVS and FNYEAQ. The V and J ends lost 0 bases and 3 bases, in that order; junction bases with no gene match: 10. This CDR3 is 17 amino acids long. The CDR3 DNA follows: TGTGCCAGCAGCTTAGCTACAGCCGGGACAGCTGAAGAGACCCAGTACTTC. This sequence encodes CASSLATAGTAEETQYF.

V usage is TRBV11-3 and J usage is TRBJ1-1, with 7 bases matching TRBD1. From germline, CDR1 is SGHNT and CDR2 YENEEA. V lost 4 bases and J lost 5; bases outside the gene matches: 7. This CDR3 region has 14 residues. The CDR3 here is CASSSQGVNTEAFF. The CDR3 nucleotides read TGTGCCAGCAGCTCCCAGGGGGTAAATACTGAAGCTTTCTTT.

This clone has a handful of counts. The V call is TRBV7-6, the J call TRBJ2-7, with 11 bases matching TRBD1. This CDR3 has 18 residues. CDR1 SGHVS and CDR2 FNYEAQ come from the germline V gene. The V gene end was trimmed by 1 base and the J gene end by 2 bases; junction bases not matched to a gene: 10. Here the CDR3 DNA reads TGTGCCAGCAGCTTAGTAGAGGGGGACAGGGGGTTTACCTACGAGCAGTACTTC. This gives the protein CASSLVEGDRGFTYEQYF.

The chain links TRBV30 to TRBJ1-5; no clear D gene. The CDR3 consists of 14 residues. Deletions cut 2 bases from V and 0 bases from J, with 8 bases between. CDR1 is GTSNPN and CDR2 is SVGIG in the germline V gene (reference sequence). The CDR3 region is CAWSMQNSNQPQHF. Written as DNA, the CDR3 is TGTGCCTGGAGTATGCAGAATAGCAATCAGCCCCAGCATTTT.

In DNA, the CDR3 is TGTGCCAGCAGCGTAGGTATCGGGACTAGCGGGAGGGCGAGAGAGACCCAGTACTTC. This gives the protein CASSVGIGTSGRARETQYF. The rearrangement links TRBV9 to TRBJ2-5; 16 positions match TRBD2. The CDR3 loop spans 19 amino acids. Germline V CDR1 and CDR2: SGDLS, YYNGEE. With V trimmed by 0 bases and J by 4 bases, 9 bases remained unmatched.

The chain has TRBV7-9 and TRBJ1-1; D possibly corresponds to TRBD1 (6 bases). The CDR3 covers 14 residues. The ends were cut back, 1 base at V and 5 bases at J, with 11 bases in the middle. The germline CDR1 and CDR2 sequences are SEHNR and FQNEAQ (reference sequence). CDR3 sequence reads: CASSLGQERTEAFF. CDR3 nucleotide sequence: TGTGCCAGCAGCTTAGGACAGGAGAGGACTGAAGCTTTCTTT.

V usage is TRBV4-3 and J usage is TRBJ2-7; D call uncertain. V lost 0 bases and J lost 6, with 9 bases in between. Looked up from germline, CDR1 is LGHNA and CDR2 is YSLEER. This CDR3 spans 13 amino acids. The CDR3 reads CASSQDISREQYF. CDR3 sequence (DNA): TGCGCCAGCAGCCAAGATATCAGTCGCGAGCAGTACTTC.

This clone was detected only once. Here the CDR3 DNA reads TGTGCTAGTGGTGCTAGGGGGTTAAACACTGAAGCTTTCTTT. Encoded protein: CASGARGLNTEAFF. The chain links TRBV12-5 to TRBJ1-1; D possibly corresponds to TRBD1 (6 bases). CDR1 is LGHNT and CDR2 is FRNRAP in the germline V gene. There are 14 residues in the CDR3. Trimming stripped 5 bases from V and 2 bases from J, with 12 bases between.

The rearrangement links TRBV11-1 to TRBJ2-5; D possibly corresponds to TRBD1 (6 bases). This CDR3 region has 15 residues. Trimming removed 1 base from V and 1 base from J, with 10 bases in between. The germline CDR1 and CDR2 sequences are SGHAT and FQDESV (reference sequence). This CDR3 is CASSLGATGQETQYF. The CDR3 region has the DNA TGTGCCAGCAGCTTAGGAGCGACAGGCCAAGAGACCCAGTACTTC.

The rearrangement joins TRBV3-1 (or the pseudogene TRBV3-2) to TRBJ1-1; 9 positions agree with TRBD1. There are 12 residues in the CDR3. The V and J ends lost 1 base and 11 bases, in that order; junction bases with no gene match: 2. Germline lookup yields CDR1 LGHDT and CDR2 YNNKEL (reference sequence). The CDR3 DNA sequence: TGTGCCAGCAGCCAAGTACAGGGGGCCGCTTTCTTT. Amino acid sequence: CASSQVQGAAFF.

The CDR3 sequence: CASSLALAGGQYF. DNA for the CDR3: TGTGCCAGCAGCTTAGCATTAGCGGGGGGCCAGTATTTT. The rearrangement links TRBV7-2 to TRBJ2-3; TRBD2 aligns across 10 bases. Germline trimming cut 0 bases from V and 12 bases from J; bases unmatched to any gene: 3. CDR1 and CDR2 (germline): SGHTA, FQGNSA. This CDR3 comprises 13 residues.

The V and J genes are TRBV5-4 and TRBJ2-3; TRBD2 agrees at 12 bases. The ends lost 0 bases at V and 2 bases at J; junction bases unmatched: 7. CDR3 length equals 18 residues. Per germline, CDR1 SGHNT and CDR2 YYREEE (reference sequence). CDR3 residues: CASSLVASGGADTDTQYF. CDR3 DNA sequence: TGTGCCAGCAGCTTGGTGGCTAGCGGGGGGGCCGACACAGATACGCAGTATTTT.

The rearrangement links TRBV10-1 to TRBJ2-1, with 10 nucleotides matching TRBD1. With V trimmed by 6 bases and J by 8 bases, 22 bases remained unmatched. The CDR3 loop spans 19 amino acids. The germline V gene encodes CDR1 WNHNN and CDR2 SYGVQD (reference sequence). The CDR3 nucleotides read TGCGCCAGCAGCCCATCGATTAGGGGACAGGGGAAGGATACGGATGAGCAGTTCTTC. Its translation is CASSPSIRGQGKDTDEQFF.

The chain joins TRBV4-1 to TRBJ1-1; possible D gene TRBD1, 5 bases. Germline CDR1 MGHRA, CDR2 YSYEKL. V was trimmed by 0 bases and J by 11 bases, leaving 13 bases between them. CDR3 length equals 13 residues. CDR3 protein: CASSQEIRDFAFF. The CDR3 DNA follows: TGCGCCAGCAGCCAAGAAATCCGGGACTTTGCTTTCTTT.

This chain links TRBV5-1 with TRBJ1-4, with D possibly being TRBD1 (5 bases). V lost 0 bases and J 6 bases, leaving 12 bases between the germline ends. The CDR3 extends over 15 amino acids. The V gene's germline CDR1 is SGHRS and CDR2 YFSETQ. CDR3 bases: TGCGCCAGCAGCTTGGTGGGGGGTGAGGATGAAAAACTGTTTTTT. Protein: CASSLVGGEDEKLFF. The full variable domain, rest sourced from reference TRBV5-1 and TRBJ1-4, is KAGVTQTPRYLIKTRGQQVTLSCSPISGHRSVSWYQQTPGQGLQFLFEYFSETQRNKGNFPGRFSGRQFSNSRSEMNVSTLELGDSALYLCASSLVGGEDEKLFFGSGTQLSVL.

This clone has just a few counts. The chain carries TRBV7-2 and TRBJ2-7, with 8 bases matching TRBD2. With 3 bases clipped from V and 4 bases from J, the junction kept 11 bases outside the gene matches. The CDR3 has 16 amino acids. Germline V gives CDR1 SGHTA, CDR2 FQGNSA. The CDR3 bases are TGTGCCAGCAGCTTGGGGGCGGGGGGCTCCAGGTACGAGCAGTACTTC. Translating gives CASSLGAGGSRYEQYF.

V and J are TRBV28 and TRBJ2-7; TRBD1 matches at 7 bases. The CDR3 consists of 14 residues. Germline CDR1 is MDHEN and CDR2 is SYDVKM. J was trimmed by 4 bases and V by 6 bases; bases with no gene match: 9. The CDR3 region is CASSRRQGRYEQYF. The CDR3 bases are TGTGCCAGCAGCCGTCGACAGGGTCGGTACGAGCAGTACTTC. Looking up the rest from reference TRBV28 and TRBJ2-7 gives the full variable domain: DVKVTQSSRYLVKRTGEKVFLECVQDMDHENMFWYRQDPGLGLRLIYFSYDVKMKEKGDIPEGYSVSREKKERFSLILESASTNQTSMYLCASSRRQGRYEQYFGPGTRLTVT.

The CDR3 sequence is CATSDPGGSGSAQYF. CDR3 bases: TGTGCCACCAGTGATCCCGGAGGGAGCGGGAGTGCGCAGTACTTC. The rearrangement uses TRBV24-1 and TRBJ2-7; 8 nucleotides line up with TRBD2. CDR3 size: 15 residues. With 3 bases clipped from V and 9 bases from J, the junction kept 12 bases outside the gene matches. Per the germline V gene, CDR1 is KGHDR and CDR2 is SFDVKD.

This clone was recorded only once. This chain connects TRBV4-3 to TRBJ1-6, with 7 bases lining up with TRBD1. The germline CDR1 and CDR2 sequences are LGHNA and YSLEER. This CDR3 comprises 15 residues. The junction had 4 bases not matched to a gene; V was cut back by 4 bases and J by 4 bases. This chain's CDR3 is CASSLQGSYNSPLHF. The CDR3 DNA reads TGCGCCAGCAGCCTACAGGGGTCGTATAATTCACCCCTCCACTTT.

This clone was recorded a few times. The chain combines TRBV4-1 with TRBJ1-5; D is ambiguous. CDR1 is MGHRA and CDR2 is YSYEKL in the germline V gene. Deletions cut 4 bases from V and 2 bases from J, with 15 bases between. This CDR3 has 16 residues. The CDR3 nucleotides are TGCGCCAGCAGCCTCCAAGCCGGCGGGGGCAATCAGCCCCAGCATTTT. Translation: CASSLQAGGGNQPQHF.

J is TRBJ1-1 and V is TRBV5-6, with 7 bases identical to TRBD1. The CDR3 has 15 residues. The germline gives CDR1 SGHDT, CDR2 YYEEEE. The junction had 6 bases not matched to a gene; V was cut back by 4 bases and J by 0 bases. The CDR3 loop reads CASSRDSSLNTEAFF. The CDR3, as DNA: TGTGCCAGCAGCCGGGACAGTTCTTTGAACACTGAAGCTTTCTTT.

This clone came up once. The rearrangement joins TRBV3-1 (or the pseudogene TRBV3-2) to TRBJ2-7; no reliable D call. CDR1 and CDR2 from the germline V gene are LGHDT and YNNKEL (reference sequence). The germline V and J ends were trimmed by 0 bases and 7 bases, with 7 bases remaining between them. This CDR3 spans 12 amino acids. CDR3 coding DNA: TGTGCCAGCAGCCAAGATCCGAGGGAGCAGTACTTC. It yields the protein CASSQDPREQYF.

The rearrangement joins TRBV7-2 to TRBJ2-1, with 11 bases matching TRBD2. J lost 3 bases, V lost 5 bases, and 3 bases had no gene match. Per the germline V gene, CDR1 is SGHTA and CDR2 is FQGNSA. This CDR3 region has 15 residues. The CDR3 region is CASSKTSGSYNEQFF. CDR3 DNA sequence: TGTGCCAGCAGCAAAACTAGCGGGAGCTACAATGAGCAGTTCTTC.